Included here is one TCR beta chain sequence, with context. These data belong to a study of T cell responses to AZD1222 COVID-19 vaccine. Both about-4-week and about-12-week second-dose recipients were combined. The protocol was immunoSEQ multiplex PCR, while the TCRdb copy is restricted to in-frame clones and leaves out a portion. The sample shows tens of thousands of clones, 70% to 90% of them seen only once. This CDR3 is 16 amino acids long. The V and J ends lost 5 bases and 5 bases, in that order; junction bases with no gene match: 12. Germline V gene sequence: CDR1 MNHEY, CDR2 SMNVEV (reference sequence).

The clonotype originates from an adult who received the AZD1222 COVID-19 vaccine. The sample was peripheral blood, taken 28 days after the second AZD1222 dose. This sequence joins TRBV27 and TRBJ2-5; 9 nucleotides line up with TRBD1. CDR3 loop: CASSRWTGDREETQYF. In DNA form, the CDR3 reads TGTGCCAGCAGTCGTTGGACAGGGGATAGAGAGGAGACCCAGTACTTC.